The 15 T cell receptor beta chains below come from one sample, sequenced in a study of PD-1 blockade in mismatch repair-deficient tumors. Method: immunoSEQ multiplex PCR; TCRdb's copy keeps in-frame clones and lacks some. Of approximately 100,000 clones in the sample, about four fifths were seen once. The starting material was peripheral blood, obtained roughly eight months after starting pembrolizumab. These receptors originate from an adult with mismatch repair-deficient cancer.

The chain links TRBV19 to TRBJ2-7; possibly TRBD2 for D (6 bases). Germline V gene lookup returns CDR1 LNHDA and CDR2 SQIVND (reference sequence). V lost 0 bases and J 0 bases, leaving 9 bases between the germline ends. The CDR3 is made up of 15 amino acids. The CDR3, as DNA: TGTGCCAGTAGTATAGATCGGGGGAGCTCCTACGAGCAGTACTTC. This encodes CASSIDRGSSYEQYF.

The chain uses TRBV7-8 and TRBJ2-5; D gene ambiguous. The CDR3 runs 13 residues. Germline CDR1 and CDR2: SGHVS and FQNEAQ. V was clipped by 3 bases and J by 6 bases, with 11 bases between them. CDR3 residues: CASSLAEAKTQYF. The CDR3 DNA reads as TGTGCCAGCAGCTTGGCCGAGGCCAAGACCCAGTACTTC. Full variable domain (missing parts from reference TRBV7-8 and TRBJ2-5): GAGVSQSPRYKVAKRGQDVALRCDPISGHVSLFWYQQALGQGPEFLTYFQNEAQLDKSGLPSDRFFAERPEGSVSTLKIQRTQQEDSAVYLCASSLAEAKTQYFGPGTRLLVL.

This sequence joins TRBV6-1 and TRBJ2-1; the D call may be TRBD1 or TRBD2 (5 bases each). The V end lost 2 bases, the J end lost 2 bases, and 13 bases lay between the germline ends. The CDR3 extends over 16 amino acids. CDR1 MNHNS and CDR2 SASEGT come from the germline V gene. CDR3 sequence reads: CASSELWDGPYNEQFF. In DNA, the CDR3 is TGTGCCAGCAGTGAACTTTGGGACGGCCCCTACAATGAGCAGTTCTTC.

The V gene is TRBV11-3, the J gene TRBJ1-3, with TRBD1 as a possible D gene (6 bases). This CDR3 region has 15 residues. Germline CDR1 and CDR2: SGHNT and YENEEA. Trimming took 4 bases from V and 0 from J, leaving 10 bases between them. The CDR3 protein is CASSSGQLSGNTIYF. The CDR3 nucleotides are TGTGCCAGCAGCTCGGGACAACTCTCTGGAAACACCATATATTTT.

The genes are TRBV27 and TRBJ1-4; the match to TRBD1 covers 7 bases. Germline assignment: CDR1 MNHEY and CDR2 SMNVEV (reference sequence). Trimming took 5 bases from V and 2 from J; bases not matched to a gene: 20. The CDR3 is made up of 20 amino acids. The CDR3 DNA reads as TGTGCCAGCAGTAGGAGCCTCATGAGACAGGGATGGAGGACTAATGAAAAACTGTTTTTT. Its protein is CASSRSLMRQGWRTNEKLFF.

The rearrangement joins TRBV19 to TRBJ2-3; the D is unclear. The CDR3 length is 14 residues. The germline gives CDR1 LNHDA, CDR2 SQIVND (reference sequence). The V and J ends lost 5 bases and 4 bases respectively, with 13 bases between them. The CDR3 region is CASSLLPGSDTQYF. The CDR3 DNA is TGTGCCAGTAGTCTCCTGCCCGGATCAGATACGCAGTATTTT.

The chain recombines TRBV18 with TRBJ2-2, with D maybe TRBD1 (5 bases). The CDR3 length is 15 residues. Trimming took 3 bases from V and 4 from J, leaving 12 bases between them. The germline gives CDR1 KGHSH, CDR2 LQKENI. In DNA, the CDR3 is TGTGCCAGCTCACCTACAGGCCTCGGCACCGGGGAGCTGTTTTTT. Encoded protein: CASSPTGLGTGELFF.

The chain employs TRBV6-1 and TRBJ2-3; D remains ambiguous. Germline V gene data show CDR1 as MNHNS and CDR2 as SASEGT. Trimming took off 3 bases at V and 2 bases at J, with 9 bases between the two ends. This CDR3 is built from 14 residues. CDR3 bases: TGTGCCAGCAGTGAGTTGTCCATCACAGATACGCAGTATTTT. This sequence encodes CASSELSITDTQYF.

This clone was seen only once. The V and J genes are TRBV14 and TRBJ2-5; D gene uncertain. Germline V gene sequence: CDR1 SGHDN, CDR2 FVKESK. The CDR3 length is 11 residues. Trimming left V 5 bases short and J 9 bases short, with 10 bases between. CDR3 sequence (DNA): TGTGCCAGCAGCTACGGAGTATCCCAGTACTTC. This translates into CASSYGVSQYF. Looking up the rest from reference TRBV14 and TRBJ2-5 gives the full variable domain: EAGVTQFPSHSVIEKGQTVTLRCDPISGHDNLYWYRRVMGKEIKFLLHFVKESKQDESGMPNNRFLAERTGGTYSTLKVQPAELEDSGVYFCASSYGVSQYFGPGTRLLVL.

This clone was observed a few times. The chain has TRBV11-2 and TRBJ1-1, with D possibly TRBD1 on 5 matching bases. In germline, CDR1 is SGHAT, CDR2 FQNNGV. Trimming removed 4 bases at V and 3 bases at J, with 21 bases between. The CDR3 length is 17 residues. Here the CDR3 DNA reads TGTGCCAGCAGCTCCCTTCCAGACCCAGCGGGGGACACTGAAGCTTTCTTT. Amino acids: CASSSLPDPAGDTEAFF.

This clone was counted a single time. Here the CDR3 reads CASSYLASGAMDEQYF. The CDR3, as DNA: TGTGCCAGCAGTTACTTGGCTAGCGGGGCCATGGACGAGCAGTACTTC. V is TRBV6-6 and J is TRBJ2-7, with 9 bases fitting TRBD2. Germline values: CDR1 MNHNY, CDR2 SVGAGI (reference sequence). The J segment lost 5 bases and the V segment lost 1 base, leaving 9 bases of the junction unmatched. The CDR3 is 16 residues long.

The chain is built from TRBV7-2 and TRBJ2-7, with D tentatively TRBD1 (5 bases). The CDR3 totals 14 residues. Trimming cost V 4 bases and J 0 bases, with 10 bases left between them. The V gene's germline CDR1 is SGHTA and CDR2 FQGNSA. This CDR3 reads CASSSPRGSYEQYF. As DNA, the CDR3 is TGTGCCAGCAGCTCCCCAAGGGGCTCCTACGAGCAGTACTTC.

The genes are TRBV19 and TRBJ2-3; D possibly matches TRBD1 or TRBD2 (5 bases each). CDR1 is LNHDA, CDR2 SQIVND, per germline (reference sequence). This CDR3 region has 15 residues. Trimming shortened V by 6 bases and J by 6 bases, and 19 bases separated the two germline ends. The CDR3 reads CASSNLGDLGDTQYF. Here the CDR3 DNA reads TGTGCCAGTAGCAATCTAGGGGACCTTGGGGATACGCAGTATTTT.

V usage is TRBV29-1 and J usage is TRBJ1-1; no reliable D call. This CDR3 has 12 amino acids. Between the trimmed V and J ends, which lost 3 bases and 5 bases, there was a span of 10 bases. CDR1 is SQVTM, CDR2 ANQGSEA, per germline. The CDR3 nucleotides are TGCAGCGTTGATAATAGGGTTACTGAAGCTTTCTTT. Its protein is CSVDNRVTEAFF.

This chain joins TRBV7-9 and TRBJ2-5; 11 bases agree with TRBD2. Trimming took 4 bases from V and 2 from J; bases not matched to a gene: 3. The CDR3 runs 15 residues. Germline CDR1 SEHNR, CDR2 FQNEAQ (reference sequence). The CDR3 sequence is CASSSGLAAQETQYF. The CDR3, as DNA: TGTGCCAGCAGCTCGGGACTAGCGGCTCAAGAGACCCAGTACTTC.